This passage covers 15 T cell receptor beta chains from one sample sequenced in a study of blood T cell repertoires in COVID-19. The method was immunoSEQ multiplex PCR; TCRdb's version includes in-frame clones alone and lacks a portion of them. This table has 400,000 to 550,000 clones, approximately 90% appearing once. The sample was PBMCs or T cells enriched from blood (not recorded which). Receptors originate from a woman aged 18 to 35 with acute COVID-19.

The chain joins TRBV18 to TRBJ2-3; a possible D gene is TRBD2 (5 bases). The V gene lost 0 bases and the J gene lost 4 bases, with 8 bases spanning the gap. CDR3 length: 14 amino acids. CDR1 KGHSH and CDR2 LQKENI come from the germline V gene. CDR3 coding DNA: TGTGCCAGCTCACCACCTCAGAGGGCAGATACGCAGTATTTT. This sequence encodes CASSPPQRADTQYF.

This clone was found a few times. The J gene is TRBJ2-7, the V gene TRBV20-1; the match to TRBD2 covers 7 bases. The CDR3 is 14 amino acids. Germline CDR1 reads DFQATT; CDR2 reads SNEGSKA (reference sequence). V lost 3 bases, J lost 3 bases, and 8 bases stayed unmatched. The CDR3 nucleotides are TGCAGTGCTAGTAGACTAGCTGACTACTACGAGCAGTACTTC. Encoded protein: CSASRLADYYEQYF.

This chain connects TRBV7-9 to TRBJ2-6, with 7 positions matching TRBD2. The V gene's germline CDR1 is SEHNR and CDR2 FQNEAQ (reference sequence). V lost 5 bases to trimming and J lost 0 bases; unmatched junction nucleotides: 10. CDR3 length: 18 residues. The chain's CDR3 is CASSRVPGLSSGANVLTF. The CDR3 region has the DNA TGTGCCAGCAGCAGAGTTCCGGGACTATCCTCTGGGGCCAACGTCCTGACTTTC. The whole variable domain, remainder taken from reference TRBV7-9 and TRBJ2-6, is DTGVSQNPRHKITKRGQNVTFRCDPISEHNRLYWYRQTLGQGPEFLTYFQNEAQLEKSRLLSDRFSAERPKGSFSTLEIQRTEQGDSAMYLCASSRVPGLSSGANVLTFGAGSRLTVL.

The V call is TRBV6-5, the J call TRBJ1-3, with D unresolved. CDR1 and CDR2 (germline): MNHEY, SVGAGI. The CDR3 consists of 14 residues. Between the trimmed V and J ends, which lost 8 bases and 4 bases, there was a span of 15 bases. CDR3 region: CASSEEPYGNTIYF. The CDR3 coding sequence is TGTGCCAGCTCAGAGGAACCGTACGGAAACACCATATATTTT.

The count of this clone is one. The chain combines TRBV28 with TRBJ1-2, with a weak D call TRBD1 (5 bases). The CDR3 contains 14 residues. CDR1 is MDHEN, CDR2 SYDVKM, per germline. V was cut by 7 bases and J by 7 bases, with 19 bases left in between. Written as DNA, the CDR3 is TGTGCCAGCACCCGGACATCCCTCGTGCTTGGCTACACCTTC. This encodes CASTRTSLVLGYTF.

The rearrangement links TRBV14 to TRBJ1-2; D remains unclear. Germline V gives CDR1 SGHDN, CDR2 FVKESK. The CDR3 runs to 16 residues. V lost 2 bases to trimming and J lost 6 bases, with 19 bases between them. The CDR3 here is CASSQTQYRLRHGYTF. In DNA, the CDR3 is TGTGCCAGCAGCCAAACACAGTACCGTCTGCGACATGGCTACACCTTC.

The chain carries TRBV5-1 and TRBJ2-7; 9 bases match TRBD1. This CDR3 is built from 15 residues. Germline V lookup: CDR1 SGHRS, CDR2 YFSETQ. J lost 4 bases, V lost 4 bases, and 9 bases had no gene match. The CDR3 loop reads CASSGTGGKQYEQYF. CDR3 bases: TGCGCCAGCAGCGGAACAGGGGGCAAACAGTACGAGCAGTACTTC.

V and J are TRBV19 and TRBJ1-2; TRBD1 agrees at 8 bases. Trimming cost V 3 bases and J 6 bases; bases outside gene matches: 9. This CDR3 comprises 15 residues. Looked up from germline, CDR1 is LNHDA and CDR2 is SQIVND (reference sequence). CDR3 sequence reads: CASSMLPGQGNGYTF. The CDR3 DNA reads as TGTGCCAGTAGTATGTTACCCGGACAGGGCAATGGCTACACCTTC.

The J gene is TRBJ2-1, the V gene TRBV15; 8 bases agree with TRBD2. Germline V gives CDR1 LNHNV, CDR2 YYDKDF (reference sequence). The length of the CDR3 is 17 residues. Trimming cost V 0 bases and J 3 bases; bases outside gene matches: 7. CDR3 in amino acids: CATSRDPGLAFYNEQFF. The DNA for the CDR3 is TGTGCCACCAGCAGAGATCCCGGACTAGCCTTCTACAATGAGCAGTTCTTC.

The table lists this clone with a few counts. One junction end disagrees with the germline gene, perhaps due to a read error. The J gene is TRBJ1-1, the V gene TRBV7-7, with D possibly matching TRBD1 (6 bases). In germline, CDR1 is SSHAT, CDR2 FNYEAQ (reference sequence). The CDR3 length is 13 residues. CDR3 coding DNA: TGTGCTAGCAGCATGGGACATGACACTGAAGCTTTCTTT. Translating it yields CASSMGHDTEAFF.

The chain recombines TRBV30 with TRBJ2-6, with D perhaps matching TRBD2 (5 bases). Trimming cost V 4 bases and J 0 bases, with 7 bases left between them. The CDR3 loop spans 14 amino acids. Germline CDR1 GTSNPN, CDR2 SVGIG (reference sequence). In DNA, the CDR3 is TGTGCCTGGAACCGGGACTCTGGGGCCAACGTCCTGACTTTC. Its translation: CAWNRDSGANVLTF.

The chain has TRBV9 and TRBJ2-2; the D gene is possibly TRBD1 (8 bases). The CDR3 sequence is 17 residues long. The V end lost 0 bases, the J end lost 7 bases, and 19 bases lay between the germline ends. Germline V gene data show CDR1 as SGDLS and CDR2 as YYNGEE. CDR3 DNA sequence: TGTGCCAGCAGCGTAGGGGACAGGCGGGGGACGTACGGGGAGCTGTTTTTT. It codes for CASSVGDRRGTYGELFF. Combining the CDR3 with reference TRBV9 and TRBJ2-2 gives the whole variable domain DSGVTQTPKHLITATGQRVTLRCSPRSGDLSVYWYQQSLDQGLQFLIQYYNGEERAKGNILERFSAQQFPDLHSELNLSSLELGDSALYFCASSVGDRRGTYGELFFGEGSRLTVL.

The CDR3 loop reads CASGDRGDEKLFF. CDR3 bases: TGTGCCAGCGGTGACAGGGGGGATGAAAAACTGTTTTTT. The chain is built from TRBV12-3 or TRBV12-4 and TRBJ1-4; 9 nucleotides agree with TRBD1. V trimming: 8 bases; J trimming: 6 bases; junction bases outside the gene matches: 4. The CDR3 is 13 amino acids.

The CDR3 DNA sequence: TGTGCCAGCAGGGGGCAAGCGAACACCGGGGAGCTGTTTTTT. Residues: CASRGQANTGELFF. The rearrangement joins TRBV2 to TRBJ2-2, with a tentative D call TRBD1 (5 bases). V lost 6 bases to trimming and J lost 0 bases, with 8 bases between them. Germline CDR1 and CDR2: SNHLY and FYNNEI. CDR3 length: 14 residues.

This clone is a singleton in its sample. This chain joins TRBV5-1 and TRBJ2-2; the D gene is possibly TRBD1 (6 bases). From germline, CDR1 is SGHRS and CDR2 YFSETQ. V was shortened by 4 bases and J by 7 bases, with 17 bases between the two germline ends. CDR3 length equals 15 residues. The CDR3 region is CASSITLQGNGELFF. CDR3 nucleotide sequence: TGCGCCAGCAGCATAACCTTACAGGGAAACGGGGAGCTGTTTTTT.